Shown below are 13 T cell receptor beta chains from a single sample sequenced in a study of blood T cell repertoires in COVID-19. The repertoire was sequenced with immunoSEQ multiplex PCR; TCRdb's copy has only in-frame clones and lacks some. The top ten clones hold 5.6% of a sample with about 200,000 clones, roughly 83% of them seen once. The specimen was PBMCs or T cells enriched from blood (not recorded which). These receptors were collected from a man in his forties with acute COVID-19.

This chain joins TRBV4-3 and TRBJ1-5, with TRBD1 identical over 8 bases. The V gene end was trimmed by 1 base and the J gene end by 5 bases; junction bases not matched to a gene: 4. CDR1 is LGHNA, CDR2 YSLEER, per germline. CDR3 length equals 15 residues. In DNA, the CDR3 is TGCGCCAGCAGCCAAGGACAGGGGTTCGATCAGCCCCAGCATTTT. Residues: CASSQGQGFDQPQHF.

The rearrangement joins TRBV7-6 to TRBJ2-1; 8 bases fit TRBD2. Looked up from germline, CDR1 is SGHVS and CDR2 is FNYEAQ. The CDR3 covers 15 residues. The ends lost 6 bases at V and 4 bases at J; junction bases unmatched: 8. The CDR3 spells CASSRAGTRYNEQFF. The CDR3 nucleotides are TGTGCCAGCAGTCGGGCCGGGACTAGGTACAATGAGCAGTTCTTC.

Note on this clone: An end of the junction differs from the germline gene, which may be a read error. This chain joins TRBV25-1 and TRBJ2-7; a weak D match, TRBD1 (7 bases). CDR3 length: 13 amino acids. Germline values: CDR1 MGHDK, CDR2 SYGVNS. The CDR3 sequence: CASLERVTGEVHF. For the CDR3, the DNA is TGTGCCAGCCTTGAAAGGGTAACAGGGGAGGTTCACTTC.

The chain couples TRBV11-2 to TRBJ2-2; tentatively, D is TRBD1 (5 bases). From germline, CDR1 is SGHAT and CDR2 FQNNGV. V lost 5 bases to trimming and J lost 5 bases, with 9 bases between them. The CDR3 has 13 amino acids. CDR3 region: CASSGYRTGELFF. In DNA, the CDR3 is TGTGCCAGCAGCGGATACAGGACCGGGGAGCTGTTTTTT.

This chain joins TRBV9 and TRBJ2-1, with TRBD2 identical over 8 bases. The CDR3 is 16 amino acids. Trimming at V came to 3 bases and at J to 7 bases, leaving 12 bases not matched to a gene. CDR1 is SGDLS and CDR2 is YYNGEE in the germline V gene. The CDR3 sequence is CASSAYPAGVGNEQFF. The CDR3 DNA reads TGTGCCAGCAGCGCGTACCCAGCGGGAGTAGGGAATGAGCAGTTCTTC.

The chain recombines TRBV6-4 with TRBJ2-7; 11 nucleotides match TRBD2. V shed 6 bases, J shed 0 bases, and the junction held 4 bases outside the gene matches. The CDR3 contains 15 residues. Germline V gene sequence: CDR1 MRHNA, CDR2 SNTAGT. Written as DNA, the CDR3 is TGTGCCAGCAGGACGACTAGCGGGGCCTCCTACGAGCAGTACTTC. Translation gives CASRTTSGASYEQYF.

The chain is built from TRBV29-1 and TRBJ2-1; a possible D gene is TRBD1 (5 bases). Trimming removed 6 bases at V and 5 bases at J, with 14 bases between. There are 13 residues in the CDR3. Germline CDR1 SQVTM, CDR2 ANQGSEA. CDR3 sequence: CSVRVRNNNEQFF. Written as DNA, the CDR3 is TGCAGCGTCAGGGTTAGAAATAACAATGAGCAGTTCTTC.

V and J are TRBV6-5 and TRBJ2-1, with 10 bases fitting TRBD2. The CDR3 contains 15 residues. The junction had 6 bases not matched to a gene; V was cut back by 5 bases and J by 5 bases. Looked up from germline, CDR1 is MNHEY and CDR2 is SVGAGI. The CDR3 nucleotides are TGTGCCAGCAGTCAGACTAGCGGGCGACACAATGAGCAGTTCTTC. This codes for CASSQTSGRHNEQFF.

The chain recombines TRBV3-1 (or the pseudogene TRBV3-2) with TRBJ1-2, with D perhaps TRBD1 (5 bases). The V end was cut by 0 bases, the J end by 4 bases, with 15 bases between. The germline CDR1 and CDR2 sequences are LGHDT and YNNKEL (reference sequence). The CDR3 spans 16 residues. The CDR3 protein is CASSQELYQGVYGYTF. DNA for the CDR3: TGTGCCAGCAGCCAAGAGCTATACCAGGGTGTCTATGGCTACACCTTC.

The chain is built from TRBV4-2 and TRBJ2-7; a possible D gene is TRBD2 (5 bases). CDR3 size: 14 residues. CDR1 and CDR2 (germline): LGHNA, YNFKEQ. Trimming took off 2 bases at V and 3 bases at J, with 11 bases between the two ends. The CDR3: CASSQSGGRYEQYF. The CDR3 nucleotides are TGTGCCAGCAGCCAAAGCGGTGGTCGCTACGAGCAGTACTTC.

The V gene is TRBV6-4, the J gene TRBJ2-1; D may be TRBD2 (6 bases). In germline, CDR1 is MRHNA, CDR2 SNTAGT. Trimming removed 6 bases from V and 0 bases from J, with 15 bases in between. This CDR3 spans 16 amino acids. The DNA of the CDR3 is TGTGCCAGCAGCCCAATAGCGGAAATCTCCTACAATGAGCAGTTCTTC. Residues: CASSPIAEISYNEQFF.

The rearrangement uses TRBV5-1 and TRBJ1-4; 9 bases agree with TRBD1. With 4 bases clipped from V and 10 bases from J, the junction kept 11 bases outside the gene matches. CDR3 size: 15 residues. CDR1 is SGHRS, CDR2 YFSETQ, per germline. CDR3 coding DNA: TGCGCCAGCAGCATTTCCGGGACAGGGACGGCAAAACTGTTTTTT. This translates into CASSISGTGTAKLFF.

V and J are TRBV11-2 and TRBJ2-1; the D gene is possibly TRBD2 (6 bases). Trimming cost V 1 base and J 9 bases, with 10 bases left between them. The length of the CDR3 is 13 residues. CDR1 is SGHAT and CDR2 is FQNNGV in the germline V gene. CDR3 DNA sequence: TGTGCCAGCAGCTTAGCGGGAGTGACTGAGCAGTTCTTC. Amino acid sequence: CASSLAGVTEQFF.